Each of the 10 T cell receptor beta chains below was sequenced from the same sample in a study of cytomegalovirus exposure and HLA in healthy donors. Produced via immunoSEQ multiplex PCR; TCRdb's table is partial and in-frame only. The sample includes 150,000 to 250,000 clones, roughly 81% seen only once; the top ten take around 1.2%. The sequenced material came from PBMCs. The receptor set was obtained from a woman in her thirties in good health and CMV-seronegative.

The chain uses TRBV4-1 and TRBJ1-4; no clear D gene. CDR1 and CDR2 (germline): MGHRA, YSYEKL. Trimming removed 4 bases from V and 4 bases from J, with 10 bases in between. The CDR3 totals 14 residues. The CDR3 DNA reads TGCGCCAGCAGCCGCGGGCGGGGTAATGAAAAACTGTTTTTT. Translation: CASSRGRGNEKLFF.

The count of this clone is one. The chain employs TRBV4-2 and TRBJ2-7; 11 positions match TRBD2. J gave up 3 bases and V 0 bases, and 13 bases lay outside the gene matches. CDR3 size: 19 residues. Germline CDR1 reads LGHNA; CDR2 reads YNFKEQ. This CDR3 reads CASSQEAMNGLAGFYEQYF. The CDR3 nucleotides are TGTGCCAGCAGCCAAGAAGCAATGAACGGACTAGCGGGCTTCTACGAGCAGTACTTC.

The CDR3 coding sequence is TGCGCCAGCAGCCCGGGGCGGACTAGCGGGGTTCAGGAGCAGTACTTC. As protein: CASSPGRTSGVQEQYF. This chain connects TRBV5-1 to TRBJ2-7; 12 nucleotides agree with TRBD2. Germline V gives CDR1 SGHRS, CDR2 YFSETQ. The CDR3 has 16 amino acids. J gave up 7 bases and V 4 bases, and 12 bases lay outside the gene matches.

This chain joins TRBV27 and TRBJ1-2; D is unclear. The CDR3 length is 13 residues. The V end was cut by 3 bases, the J end by 7 bases, with 12 bases between. CDR1 is MNHEY, CDR2 SMNVEV, per germline (reference sequence). Here the CDR3 DNA reads TGTGCCAGCAGTTTCTACGCGCATAGTGGCTACACCTTC. Translated: CASSFYAHSGYTF.

The chain employs TRBV5-1 and TRBJ2-5, with D perhaps matching TRBD2 (5 bases). Germline V CDR1 and CDR2: SGHRS, YFSETQ. This CDR3 has 12 amino acids. Trimming removed 3 bases from V and 2 bases from J, with 5 bases in between. In DNA, the CDR3 is TGCGCCAGCAGCTCGGGGCAAGAGACCCAGTACTTC. Its protein is CASSSGQETQYF.

The chain is built from TRBV15 and TRBJ2-4; 7 nucleotides align to TRBD1. The V gene end was trimmed by 3 bases and the J gene end by 2 bases; junction bases not matched to a gene: 7. The CDR3 runs 16 residues. CDR1 is LNHNV and CDR2 is YYDKDF in the germline V gene (reference sequence). The DNA of the CDR3 is TGTGCCACCAGCAGTATGACAGGGCGGTCCAAAAACATTCAGTACTTC. Protein product: CATSSMTGRSKNIQYF. The entire variable domain, with the rest obtained from reference TRBV15 and TRBJ2-4, is as follows: DAMVIQNPRYQVTQFGKPVTLSCSQTLNHNVMYWYQQKSSQAPKLLFHYYDKDFNNEADTPDNFQSRRPNTSFCFLDIRSPGLGDTAMYLCATSSMTGRSKNIQYFGAGTRLSVL.

This chain uses TRBV7-2 with TRBJ1-2, with D possibly TRBD1 on 5 matching bases. Germline values: CDR1 SGHTA, CDR2 FQGNSA. This CDR3 spans 14 amino acids. V was trimmed by 2 bases and J by 5 bases, leaving 12 bases between them. CDR3 protein: CASSLNGQGYGYTF. The CDR3 DNA reads as TGTGCCAGCAGCTTAAACGGCCAGGGATATGGCTACACCTTC.

V is TRBV28 and J is TRBJ2-1; D unresolved. V was cut by 6 bases and J by 7 bases, with 22 bases left in between. Germline values: CDR1 MDHEN, CDR2 SYDVKM. This CDR3 is 16 amino acids long. CDR3 sequence: CASSPLVRVARNEQFF. DNA for the CDR3: TGTGCCAGCAGCCCCCTGGTCCGGGTGGCGCGGAATGAGCAGTTCTTC.

The V call is TRBV5-4, the J call TRBJ1-1; maybe TRBD1 (6 bases). CDR1 is SGHNT, CDR2 YYREEE, per germline (reference sequence). This CDR3 has 16 residues. Deletions cut 4 bases from V and 5 bases from J, with 21 bases between. Written as DNA, the CDR3 is TGTGCCAGCAGCCCACCACCTCAGGGGAGTGGGACTGAAGCTTTCTTT. Its translation is CASSPPPQGSGTEAFF. Using reference TRBV5-4 and TRBJ1-1 for the parts outside the CDR3, the full variable domain is ETGVTQSPTHLIKTRGQQVTLRCSSQSGHNTVSWYQQALGQGPQFIFQYYREEENGRGNFPPRFSGLQFPNYSSELNVNALELDDSALYLCASSPPPQGSGTEAFFGQGTRLTVV.

The genes are TRBV11-3 and TRBJ2-1; 7 bases map to TRBD2. This CDR3 is 15 amino acids long. V trimming: 3 bases; J trimming: 10 bases; junction bases outside the gene matches: 12. Germline V gives CDR1 SGHNT, CDR2 YENEEA. The CDR3 protein is CASSFKFAGVREQFF. The CDR3 bases are TGTGCCAGCAGCTTTAAATTTGCGGGAGTTCGGGAGCAGTTCTTC.